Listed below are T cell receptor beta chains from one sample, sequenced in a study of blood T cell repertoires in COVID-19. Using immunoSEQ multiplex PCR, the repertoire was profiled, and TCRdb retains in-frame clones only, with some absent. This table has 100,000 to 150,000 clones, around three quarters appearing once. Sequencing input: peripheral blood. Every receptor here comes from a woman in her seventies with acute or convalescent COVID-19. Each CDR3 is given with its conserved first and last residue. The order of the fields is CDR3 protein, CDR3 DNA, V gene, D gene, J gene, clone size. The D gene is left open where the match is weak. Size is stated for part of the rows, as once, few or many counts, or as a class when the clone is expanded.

CASSQGAGPQETQYF	TGTGCCAGCAGCCAAGGGGCGGGCCCTCAAGAGACCCAGTACTTC	TRBV3-1/TRBV3-2	-	TRBJ2-5	-
CSARVGVKLFF	TGCAGTGCTAGAGTAGGGGTAAAACTGTTTTTT	TRBV20-1	-	TRBJ1-4	few
CASSLKAATLTGELFF	TGTGCCAGCAGCTTAAAAGCGGCTACCCTCACCGGGGAGCTGTTTTTT	TRBV11-2	-	TRBJ2-2	once
CASGRGNGELFF	TGTGCTAGTGGCCGGGGAAACGGGGAGCTGTTTTTT	TRBV12-5	-	TRBJ2-2	-
CATSEPTPTGTDTQYF	TGTGCCACCAGTGAGCCAACCCCGACAGGAACAGATACGCAGTATTTT	TRBV24-1	-	TRBJ2-3	-
CASRDSLNTIYF	TGTGCCAGCCGGGACAGCCTAAACACCATATATTTT	TRBV10-3	TRBD1	TRBJ1-3	-
CASSYSYGHGYTF	TGTGCCAGCAGTTACTCGTATGGGCATGGCTACACCTTC	TRBV6-5	-	TRBJ1-2	few
CAWGPGRGYNEQFF	TGTGCCTGGGGCCCGGGGAGGGGGTACAATGAGCAGTTCTTC	TRBV30	-	TRBJ2-1	-
CASSHGNYGYTF	TGTGCCAGTAGTCACGGTAACTATGGCTACACCTTC	TRBV19	-	TRBJ1-2	-
CASRLRLAANTDTQYF	TGTGCCAGCAGACTCCGACTAGCGGCCAACACAGATACGCAGTATTTT	TRBV28	TRBD2	TRBJ2-3	-
CASSLEFGGSRPGANVLTF	TGTGCCAGCAGCTTAGAGTTCGGCGGGAGCCGACCTGGGGCCAACGTCCTGACTTTC	TRBV11-3	TRBD2	TRBJ2-6	-
CASSMVPGGTGELFF	TGTGCCAGTAGTATGGTACCAGGGGGGACCGGGGAGCTGTTTTTT	TRBV19	-	TRBJ2-2	few
CASSYTGQGSFYEQYF	TGTGCCAGCAGTTACACCGGACAGGGTAGCTTCTACGAGCAGTACTTC	TRBV6-2/TRBV6-3	TRBD1	TRBJ2-7	once
CASSPRALTRDTEAFF	TGTGCCAGCAGCCCGAGGGCTTTGACAAGGGACACTGAAGCTTTCTTT	TRBV27	-	TRBJ1-1	few
CASSPDSMPGTQYF	TGTGCCAGTAGCCCCGACTCAATGCCGGGGACCCAGTACTTC	TRBV19	-	TRBJ2-5	-
CASSYLGQNTDTQYF	TGTGCCAGCAGTTACTTGGGACAGAACACAGATACGCAGTATTTT	TRBV6-2/TRBV6-3	TRBD1	TRBJ2-3	once
CATSRETGAYNEQFF	TGTGCCACCAGCCGAGAGACAGGGGCTTACAATGAGCAGTTCTTC	TRBV15	TRBD1	TRBJ2-1	-
CAWNGRGSEKLFF	TGTGCCTGGAATGGCAGGGGGTCCGAAAAACTGTTTTTT	TRBV30	TRBD1	TRBJ1-4	-
CASSLRGREEKLFF	TGTGCCAGCAGCTTACGAGGGCGGGAGGAAAAACTGTTTTTT	TRBV7-2	-	TRBJ1-4	-
CASSLRGFSTDTQYF	TGTGCCAGCTCACTACGGGGATTTAGCACAGATACGCAGTATTTT	TRBV18	-	TRBJ2-3	-
CASSLLGGQPQHF	TGTGCCAGCAGCCTCCTGGGGGGTCAGCCCCAGCATTTT	TRBV12-3/TRBV12-4	-	TRBJ1-5	-
CASSLTTVNGYTF	TGTGCCAGCAGTTTAACGACAGTCAATGGCTACACCTTC	TRBV12-3/TRBV12-4	-	TRBJ1-2	once
CASSEIGQAEAFF	TGCGCCAGCAGTGAAATCGGACAGGCTGAAGCTTTCTTT	TRBV10-1	TRBD1	TRBJ1-1	-
CASKPTGTQGYTF	TGTGCCAGTAAACCGACAGGGACGCAAGGCTACACCTTC	TRBV2	TRBD1	TRBJ1-2	once
CSVGLGSRETQYF	TGCAGCGTTGGTCTCGGGAGTCGGGAGACCCAGTACTTC	TRBV29-1	-	TRBJ2-5	once
CASSRSGELSYEQYF	TGCGCCAGCAGCCGTTCCGGGGAACTCTCCTACGAGCAGTACTTC	TRBV5-1	-	TRBJ2-7	many
CASSIYPRTSGRSTDTQYF	TGTGCCAGTAGTATATACCCCCGGACTAGCGGGCGTAGCACAGATACGCAGTATTTT	TRBV19	TRBD2	TRBJ2-3	-
CASSARTEAFF	TGTGCCAGCTCAGCTCGGACTGAAGCTTTCTTT	TRBV18	-	TRBJ1-1	-
CATGGEDPSHYQPQHF	TGTGCCACCGGGGGGGAGGACCCCAGCCATTATCAGCCCCAGCATTTT	TRBV15	-	TRBJ1-5	-
CASSSGLAAYEQYF	TGCGCCAGCAGCTCGGGACTAGCGGCCTACGAGCAGTACTTC	TRBV5-1	TRBD2	TRBJ2-7	-
CATNGQGYGYTF	TGTGCCACCAACGGGCAGGGATATGGCTACACCTTC	TRBV6-5	-	TRBJ1-2	-
CASSRGATTDTQYF	TGTGCCAGCAGCAGGGGGGCTACCACAGATACGCAGTATTTT	TRBV7-9	-	TRBJ2-3	-
CASSIGGGTEGETQYF	TGTGCCAGTAGTATCGGGGGGGGCACCGAAGGGGAGACCCAGTACTTC	TRBV19	TRBD2	TRBJ2-5	-
CASRRGASGGLSYEQYF	TGTGCCAGTAGACGGGGGGCTAGCGGGGGCCTCTCCTACGAGCAGTACTTC	TRBV19	TRBD2	TRBJ2-7	once
CASSLGGQGRTYGYTF	TGTGCCAGCAGCTTAGGGGGACAGGGGCGAACATATGGCTACACCTTC	TRBV11-2	TRBD1	TRBJ1-2	-
CASSPTAKGNSPLHF	TGTGCCAGTAGCCCGACAGCTAAAGGAAATTCACCCCTCCACTTT	TRBV19	-	TRBJ1-6	-
CASRKGTGGGYGYTF	TGCGCCAGCAGAAAGGGGACAGGGGGCGGATATGGCTACACCTTC	TRBV5-1	TRBD1	TRBJ1-2	-
CASPPDRGNSPLHF	TGTGCCAGCCCCCCGGACAGGGGAAATTCACCCCTCCACTTT	TRBV6-5	TRBD1	TRBJ1-6	-
CASSGRDRRTDTQYF	TGTGCCAGCAGCGGACGGGACAGGCGCACAGATACGCAGTATTTT	TRBV7-2	TRBD1	TRBJ2-3	-
CASSSNSGKINEQFF	TGTGCCAGCAGCTCAAATAGCGGGAAAATAAATGAGCAGTTCTTC	TRBV11-3	TRBD2	TRBJ2-1	-
CASRTGTTDTQYF	TGTGCCAGCCGGACAGGGACCACAGATACGCAGTATTTT	TRBV6-6	TRBD1	TRBJ2-3	-
CASSRRRTGVSEQFF	TGTGCCAGCAGCCGAAGGAGGACAGGGGTTAGTGAGCAGTTCTTC	TRBV7-9	TRBD1	TRBJ2-1	-